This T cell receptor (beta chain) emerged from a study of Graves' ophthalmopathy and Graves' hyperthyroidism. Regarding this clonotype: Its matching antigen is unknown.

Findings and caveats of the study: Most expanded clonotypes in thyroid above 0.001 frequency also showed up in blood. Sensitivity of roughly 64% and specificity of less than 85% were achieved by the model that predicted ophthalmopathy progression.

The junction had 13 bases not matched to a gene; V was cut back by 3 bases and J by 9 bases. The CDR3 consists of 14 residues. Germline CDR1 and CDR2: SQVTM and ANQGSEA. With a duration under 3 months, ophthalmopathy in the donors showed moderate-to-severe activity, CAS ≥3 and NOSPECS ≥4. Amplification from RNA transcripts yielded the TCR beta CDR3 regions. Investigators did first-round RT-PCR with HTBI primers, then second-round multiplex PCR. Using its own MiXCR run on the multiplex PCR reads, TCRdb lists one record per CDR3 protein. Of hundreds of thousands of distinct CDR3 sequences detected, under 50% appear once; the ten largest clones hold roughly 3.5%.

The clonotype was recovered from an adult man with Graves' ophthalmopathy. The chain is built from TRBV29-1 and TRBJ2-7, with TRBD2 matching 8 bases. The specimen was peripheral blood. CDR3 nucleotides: TGCAGCGTTGAGGAAGGCGGGGGGAGCAATCGGCAGTACTTC. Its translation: CSVEEGGGSNRQYF.